This T cell receptor beta chain was found in a study of somatic mutations in cytotoxic T cells in rheumatoid arthritis. The CDR3 sequence is 11 residues long. V lost 7 bases, J lost 5 bases, and 8 bases lay in between. Germline CDR1 reads SGHVS; CDR2 reads FNYEAQ. Isolation of the CD4+ and CD8+ populations was accomplished via positive magnetic bead selection, with purity assessed by flow cytometry. Here immunoSEQ multiplex PCR was the method, and the copy in TCRdb shows in-frame clones only, minus some. The table has some 12,000 clones, roughly four fifths seen once. The rearrangement uses TRBV7-6 and TRBJ1-1, with D unresolved. This receptor was identified in a woman aged 55-69 years in good health. Sequences were obtained from CD8+ T cells sorted from blood. The CDR3 DNA reads as TGTGCCAGCACCCGAGGGACTGAAGCTTTCTTT. It translates to CASTRGTEAFF. Drawing the rest from reference TRBV7-6 and TRBJ1-1, the complete variable domain is GAGVSQSPRYKVTKRGQDVALRCDPISGHVSLYWYRQALGQGPEFLTYFNYEAQQDKSGLPNDRFSAERPEGSISTLTIQRTEQRDSAMYRCASTRGTEAFFGQGTRLTVV.